This T cell receptor (beta chain) originates from a study of cytomegalovirus exposure and HLA in healthy donors. Study-level points and caveats: In a later analysis, TCR beta V- and J-gene trimming was associated with a missense DCLRE1C variant. In an earlier analysis, about 87% or about 30%: the productive usage of most TCR beta V segments. Several V segments, TRBV6-2 and TRBV6-3 among them, could not be told apart and were dropped.

Germline V gene sequence: CDR1 LNHDA, CDR2 SQIVND (reference sequence). CDR3 length: 15 residues. PCR amplification relied on 60 Vbeta primers (plus 13 Jbeta primers). TCRdb's copy holds only in-frame clones and misses some; the assay was immunoSEQ multiplex PCR. The sample has fewer than 200,000 clones, 65% to 70% seen once. This clone showed up just once. Its antigen remains unknown. Relative to the germline gene, one junction end is altered; a read error may explain this. Other DNA sequences within the sample encode an identical CDR3. This clonotype was obtained from a woman in her late teens or twenties in good health and CMV-seropositive. V is TRBV19 and J is TRBJ2-7, with D unclear. Sequenced input: PBMCs. The CDR3 spells CASSITAHPNLEQYF. For the CDR3, the DNA is TGTGCCAGCAGTATTACAGCTCACCCCAACTTGGAGCAGTACTTC. Using reference TRBV19 and TRBJ2-7 for the parts outside the CDR3, the full variable domain is DGGITQSPKYLFRKEGQNVTLSCEQNLNHDAMYWYRQDPGQGLRLIYYSQIVNDFQKGDIAEGYSVSREKKESFPLTVTSAQKNPTAFYLCASSITAHPNLEQYFGPGTRLTVT.